The T cell receptor (beta chain) under discussion was sequenced for a study of identical twins. A universal primer site was incorporated via template switching, and the cDNA contained unique molecular identifiers. In TCRdb, the 5' RACE reads were re-called with MiXCR into one record per CDR3 protein. This table holds about 720,000 distinct CDR3 sequences, roughly 20% found once. CDR1 and CDR2 from the germline V gene are ENHRY and SYGVKD. The germline V and J ends were trimmed by 7 bases and 7 bases, with 16 bases remaining between them. The CDR3 runs 13 residues. This clonotype was seen repeatedly, ten times or more. The same sample was also used in a study of T cells expressing NK-cell markers.

J is TRBJ1-2 and V is TRBV10-3; the D is unclear. The receptor's source is a young woman in good health. Sequencing input: PBMCs. The CDR3 DNA is TGTGCCATCAAAGATGAATGGGCCAGTGGCTACACCTTC. Protein product: CAIKDEWASGYTF.